This TCR beta chain is from a study of cytomegalovirus exposure and HLA in healthy donors. The wider study: Genotyping showed roughly 83% of about 370 donors falling in the Caucasian-associated ancestry cluster.

The PCR was carried out with 60 Vbeta primers and 13 Jbeta primers. Produced via immunoSEQ multiplex PCR; TCRdb's table is partial and in-frame only. The data contain 140,000 to 150,000 clones, around 77% of them singletons. Germline assignment: CDR1 SEHNR and CDR2 FQNEAQ (reference sequence). The CDR3 contains 11 residues. For this clone: At one end the junction does not follow the germline gene, possibly because of a read error.

The sequencing sample was made of PBMCs. V usage is TRBV7-9 and J usage is TRBJ1-1; a weak D match, TRBD1 (6 bases). This receptor was taken from a woman in her 40s in good health and CMV-seropositive. CDR3 amino acids: CSSNSRGKAFF. CDR3 DNA: TGTTCCAGCAACTCTAGGGGGAAAGCTTTCTTT. Variable domain in full (rest from reference TRBV7-9 and TRBJ1-1): DTGVSQNPRHKITKRGQNVTFRCDPISEHNRLYWYRQTLGQGPEFLTYFQNEAQLEKSRLLSDRFSAERPKGSFSTLEIQRTEQGDSAMYLCSSNSRGKAFFGQGTRLTVV.